The 8 T cell receptor beta chains reported below all come from one sample, sequenced in a study of Graves' ophthalmopathy and Graves' hyperthyroidism. As the template, RNA transcripts were used to amplify TCR beta CDR3 regions. Following a first-round RT-PCR that used HTBI primers, a second-round multiplex PCR was carried out. TCRdb re-derived calls from the multiplex PCR reads in MiXCR, one entry per CDR3 protein. The data show hundreds of thousands of distinct CDR3 sequences, around an eighth seen once. Sequencing was done on a sample of blood. Receptor source: a woman aged 25-40 years with Graves' ophthalmopathy.

In its sample, this clonotype was seen many times. The chain has TRBV12-3 or TRBV12-4 and TRBJ1-5, with unresolved D. The CDR3 totals 13 residues. Trimming took off 6 bases at V and 4 bases at J, with 10 bases between the two ends. Here the CDR3 DNA reads TGTGCCAGCAGCCGAAACGTTAATCAGCCCCAGCATTTT. Encoded protein: CASSRNVNQPQHF.

At least ten counts were recorded for this clonotype. The genes are TRBV28 and TRBJ2-7; a weak D match, TRBD1 (6 bases). Per the germline V gene, CDR1 is MDHEN and CDR2 is SYDVKM. The CDR3 has 16 residues. The germline V and J ends were trimmed by 6 bases and 3 bases, with 21 bases remaining between them. Here the CDR3 reads CASSRIGGIILYEQYF. The CDR3 DNA is TGTGCCAGCAGCCGAATAGGGGGAATTATCCTCTACGAGCAGTACTTC.

In its sample, this clonotype was seen many times. This rearrangement joins TRBV10-1 to TRBJ1-5; D gene unclear. The germline V gene has CDR1 WNHNN and CDR2 SYGVQD (reference sequence). The CDR3 extends over 13 amino acids. V lost 4 bases and J 5 bases, leaving 9 bases between the germline ends. The CDR3 DNA follows: TGCGCCAGCAGTGCGATGAGGGATCAGCCCCAGCATTTT. Amino acid sequence: CASSAMRDQPQHF.

This clonotype appeared many times. J is TRBJ1-1 and V is TRBV20-1; D ambiguous. Germline CDR1 reads DFQATT; CDR2 reads SNEGSKA (reference sequence). Trimming took off 1 base at V and 1 base at J, with 10 bases between the two ends. The CDR3 contains 14 residues. CDR3 sequence (DNA): TGCAGTGCTAGAGCCGGGAATCGGAACACTGAAGCTTTCTTT. This codes for CSARAGNRNTEAFF.

In this sample, this clonotype turned up many times. This sequence joins TRBV12-3 or TRBV12-4 and TRBJ2-5; D perhaps matches TRBD2 (6 bases). With 7 bases removed from V and 2 bases from J, the gap between germline ends came to 20 bases. The CDR3 length is 16 residues. CDR3 sequence (DNA): TGTGCCAGCACCCCGCGGGTGTGGCGGGGACAAGAGACCCAGTACTTC. Amino acids: CASTPRVWRGQETQYF.

This clonotype was detected ten times or more. V and J are TRBV3-1 and TRBJ1-1, with D maybe TRBD1 (6 bases). V was pared by 2 bases and J by 7 bases, with 11 bases between. The CDR3 loop spans 13 amino acids. The V gene's germline CDR1 is LGHDT and CDR2 YNNKEL (reference sequence). The CDR3 region is CASSQQGSGEAFF. Written as DNA, the CDR3 is TGTGCCAGCAGCCAACAGGGGTCAGGTGAAGCTTTCTTT.

This clonotype was counted ten times or more. This chain uses TRBV7-9 with TRBJ1-2, with 7 bases lining up with TRBD1. This CDR3 region has 14 residues. V shed 1 base, J shed 8 bases, and the junction held 7 bases outside the gene matches. Germline loops: CDR1 SEHNR, CDR2 FQNEAQ (reference sequence). As DNA, the CDR3 is TGTGCCAGCAGCTTAGGGTCAGGGGGTCGCGGCTACACCTTC. This gives the protein CASSLGSGGRGYTF.

This clonotype was counted many times. The J gene is TRBJ2-6, the V gene TRBV2; D remains unclear. Trimming pared 8 bases from V and 4 bases from J, leaving 9 bases between. The CDR3 is 13 residues long. Germline V CDR1 and CDR2: SNHLY, FYNNEI. CDR3 residues: CASPLPGANVLTF. CDR3 nucleotides: TGTGCCAGCCCCCTACCGGGGGCCAACGTCCTGACTTTC.